This entry describes one T cell receptor beta chain. Measured with immunoSEQ multiplex PCR; TCRdb has only the in-frame clones, and not every one. This table holds some 160,000 clones, over 75% found once. This entry is derived from a study of blood T cell repertoires in COVID-19. The CDR3 runs to 13 residues. V dropped 5 bases and J dropped 8 bases, with 10 bases sitting between them. Germline V gene lookup returns CDR1 MNHEY and CDR2 SMNVEV (reference sequence). The origin of this receptor is a woman aged 45 to 65 with acute or convalescent COVID-19. The J gene is TRBJ1-6, the V gene TRBV27; D possibly corresponds to TRBD1 (5 bases). Sequencing was performed on peripheral blood. CDR3 in amino acids: CASSARDYSPLHF. In nucleotides, the CDR3 is TGTGCCAGCAGTGCCAGGGATTATTCACCCCTCCACTTT.